This TCR beta chain is from a study of control samples from healthy donors and cancer patients. After removal of 3 bases from V and 1 base from J, the junction contained 9 bases not matched to a gene. The CDR3 contains 18 residues. Germline V gene sequence: CDR1 SGDLS, CDR2 YYNGEE. Method: immunoSEQ multiplex PCR; TCRdb's copy keeps in-frame clones and lacks some. This table has about 160,000 clones, 70% to 90% appearing once. The rearrangement uses TRBV9 and TRBJ1-3; TRBD1 aligns across 11 bases. The material sequenced was blood. The clonotype comes from a man in his thirties or forties in good health. This CDR3 is CASSAGRDRGWSGNTIYF. CDR3 nucleotides: TGTGCCAGCAGCGCGGGTCGGGACAGGGGGTGGTCTGGAAACACCATATATTTT.